One and the same sample provided the 12 T cell receptor beta chains below, sequenced in a study of T cell responses to AZD1222 COVID-19 vaccine. Profiled with immunoSEQ multiplex PCR; TCRdb holds only in-frame clones, not every one. The sample holds tens of thousands of clones, roughly four fifths seen once. The sample consisted of peripheral blood, taken 28 days after the second AZD1222 dose. The source is an adult who received the AZD1222 COVID-19 vaccine.

The rearrangement links TRBV6-1 to TRBJ2-7; D is unclear. Trimming removed 3 bases from V and 3 bases from J, with 9 bases in between. CDR3 length: 13 residues. Germline CDR1 reads MNHNS; CDR2 reads SASEGT. The CDR3, as DNA: TGTGCCAGCAGTGAGGCCGACCGCTACGAGCAGTACTTC. Its protein is CASSEADRYEQYF.

V is TRBV5-5 and J is TRBJ2-3; D perhaps matches TRBD1 (6 bases). This CDR3 comprises 14 residues. Germline CDR1 is SGHKS and CDR2 is YYEKEE (reference sequence). Trimming left V 2 bases short and J 3 bases short, with 10 bases between. The CDR3: CASSFNRGTDTQYF. CDR3 nucleotide sequence: TGTGCCAGCAGCTTCAATAGGGGGACAGATACGCAGTATTTT.

The chain carries TRBV2 and TRBJ2-3, with 7 bases fitting TRBD1. Losses at the gene ends were 5 bases for V and 4 bases for J; bases not matched to a gene: 3. The CDR3 runs 13 residues. Germline V lookup: CDR1 SNHLY, CDR2 FYNNEI. CDR3 sequence (DNA): TGTGCCAGCAGTAAAGGGGGCCCAGATACGCAGTATTTT. It encodes CASSKGGPDTQYF. Drawing the rest from reference TRBV2 and TRBJ2-3, the complete variable domain is EPEVTQTPSHQVTQMGQEVILRCVPISNHLYFYWYRQILGQKVEFLVSFYNNEISEKSEIFDDQFSVERPDGSNFTLKIRSTKLEDSAMYFCASSKGGPDTQYFGPGTRLTVL.

The genes are TRBV30 and TRBJ2-1; the match to TRBD1 covers 8 bases. Germline CDR1 reads GTSNPN; CDR2 reads SVGIG (reference sequence). J lost 4 bases, V lost 4 bases, and 9 bases had no gene match. There are 15 residues in the CDR3. DNA for the CDR3: TGTGCCTGGAAGGTTCGGCAGGGGGCTTACAATGAGCAGTTCTTC. Its protein product is CAWKVRQGAYNEQFF. Filled out from reference TRBV30 and TRBJ2-1, the complete variable domain reads SQTIHQWPATLVQPVGSPLSLECTVEGTSNPNLYWYRQAAGRGLQLLFYSVGIGQISSEVPQNLSASRPQDRQFILSSKKLLLSDSGFYLCAWKVRQGAYNEQFFGPGTRLTVL.

The chain couples TRBV28 to TRBJ1-2; a possible D gene is TRBD1 (6 bases). Trimming removed 5 bases at V and 3 bases at J, with 7 bases between. CDR1 is MDHEN and CDR2 is SYDVKM in the germline V gene. The CDR3 is 12 residues long. The CDR3 is CASSGQHYGYTF. The CDR3 bases are TGTGCCAGCAGTGGACAGCACTATGGCTACACCTTC.

This clone turned up a few times. V gene TRBV19 combines with J gene TRBJ2-7; 8 bases agree with TRBD2. This CDR3 has 13 amino acids. Trimming took 9 bases from V and 3 from J; bases not matched to a gene: 7. Germline values: CDR1 LNHDA, CDR2 SQIVND (reference sequence). CDR3 sequence (DNA): TGTGCCAGCGCGACCGGGACTAGCTACGAGCAGTACTTC. As protein: CASATGTSYEQYF. Drawing the rest from reference TRBV19 and TRBJ2-7, the complete variable domain is DGGITQSPKYLFRKEGQNVTLSCEQNLNHDAMYWYRQDPGQGLRLIYYSQIVNDFQKGDIAEGYSVSREKKESFPLTVTSAQKNPTAFYLCASATGTSYEQYFGPGTRLTVT.

This clone was detected only a few times. The gene calls are TRBV7-8 and TRBJ1-3; D is unresolved. The CDR3 consists of 17 residues. V was shortened by 3 bases and J by 0 bases, with 15 bases between the two germline ends. From germline, CDR1 is SGHVS and CDR2 FQNEAQ. CDR3 bases: TGTGCCAGCAGCTTTTTGCCTGTAGCGGACTCTGGAAACACCATATATTTT. Protein: CASSFLPVADSGNTIYF.

This clone was seen only a few times. This chain uses TRBV4-1 with TRBJ2-1, with TRBD2 identical over 10 bases. The CDR3 runs to 18 residues. Germline V CDR1 and CDR2: MGHRA, YSYEKL. The J segment lost 3 bases and the V segment lost 0 bases, leaving 8 bases of the junction unmatched. CDR3 DNA: TGCGCCAGCAGCCAAGACATGCTAGCGGGAGCGTTCTACAATGAGCAGTTCTTC. Protein: CASSQDMLAGAFYNEQFF.

The CDR3 region is CASSPQGWHEQYF. The DNA of the CDR3 is TGTGCCAGCAGCCCGCAGGGGTGGCACGAGCAGTACTTC. The V call is TRBV7-9, the J call TRBJ2-7; possibly TRBD1 for D (6 bases). The CDR3 covers 13 residues. The germline gives CDR1 SEHNR, CDR2 FQNEAQ (reference sequence). With 5 bases removed from V and 5 bases from J, the gap between germline ends came to 13 bases.

V usage is TRBV7-8 and J usage is TRBJ2-1; TRBD2 aligns across 8 bases. The CDR3 is 13 residues long. Germline CDR1 is SGHVS and CDR2 is FQNEAQ. V lost 5 bases, J lost 9 bases, and 6 bases stayed unmatched. CDR3 residues: CASSREAGAEQFF. CDR3 DNA sequence: TGTGCCAGCAGCCGAGAAGCGGGAGCTGAGCAGTTCTTC. Combining the CDR3 with reference TRBV7-8 and TRBJ2-1 gives the whole variable domain GAGVSQSPRYKVAKRGQDVALRCDPISGHVSLFWYQQALGQGPEFLTYFQNEAQLDKSGLPSDRFFAERPEGSVSTLKIQRTQQEDSAVYLCASSREAGAEQFFGPGTRLTVL.

The rearrangement links TRBV30 to TRBJ1-1; no clear D. The CDR3 consists of 11 residues. The germline V gene encodes CDR1 GTSNPN and CDR2 SVGIG (reference sequence). Trimming removed 2 bases at V and 10 bases at J, with 11 bases between. The CDR3 region has the DNA TGTGCCTGGAGTATGACGCGTGGAGCTTTCTTT. Translating it yields CAWSMTRGAFF.

The chain uses TRBV2 and TRBJ2-7, with 7 bases that match TRBD1. CDR1 and CDR2 from the germline V gene are SNHLY and FYNNEI. V trimming: 6 bases; J trimming: 0 bases; junction bases outside the gene matches: 14. The CDR3 is made up of 17 amino acids. Written as DNA, the CDR3 is TGTGCCAGCAGCCCTCCCCCCCGACAGGGACCCTCCTACGAGCAGTACTTC. Translation gives CASSPPPRQGPSYEQYF.